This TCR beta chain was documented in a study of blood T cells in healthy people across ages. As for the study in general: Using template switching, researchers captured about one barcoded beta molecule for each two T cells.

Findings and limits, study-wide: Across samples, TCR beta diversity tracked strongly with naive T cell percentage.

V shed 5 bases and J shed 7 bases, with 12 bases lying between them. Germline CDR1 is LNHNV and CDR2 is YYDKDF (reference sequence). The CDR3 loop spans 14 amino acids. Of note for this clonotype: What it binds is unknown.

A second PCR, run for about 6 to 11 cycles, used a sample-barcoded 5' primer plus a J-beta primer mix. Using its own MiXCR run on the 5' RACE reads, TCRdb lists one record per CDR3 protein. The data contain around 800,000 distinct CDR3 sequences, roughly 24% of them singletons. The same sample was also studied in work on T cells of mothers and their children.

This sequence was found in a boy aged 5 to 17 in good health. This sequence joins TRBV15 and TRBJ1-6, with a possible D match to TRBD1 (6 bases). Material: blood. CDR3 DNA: TGTGCCACCAGCTCCAGGGGACGCAATTCACCCCTCCACTTT. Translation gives CATSSRGRNSPLHF.